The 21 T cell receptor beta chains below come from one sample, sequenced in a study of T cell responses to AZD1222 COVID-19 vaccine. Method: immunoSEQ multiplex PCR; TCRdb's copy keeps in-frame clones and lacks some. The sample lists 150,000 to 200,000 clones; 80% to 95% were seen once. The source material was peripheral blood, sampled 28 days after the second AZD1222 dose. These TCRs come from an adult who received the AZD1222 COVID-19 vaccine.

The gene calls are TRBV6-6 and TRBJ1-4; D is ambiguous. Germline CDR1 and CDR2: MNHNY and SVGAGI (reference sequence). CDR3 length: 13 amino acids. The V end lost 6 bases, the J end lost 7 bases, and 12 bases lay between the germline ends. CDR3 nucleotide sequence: TGTGCCAGCAGCCCTTACGAGGGTGAAAAACTGTTTTTT. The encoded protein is CASSPYEGEKLFF.

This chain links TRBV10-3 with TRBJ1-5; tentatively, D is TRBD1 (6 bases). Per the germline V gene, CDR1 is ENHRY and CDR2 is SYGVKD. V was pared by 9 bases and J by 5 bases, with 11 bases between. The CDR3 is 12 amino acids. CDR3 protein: CAIQGEDQPQHF. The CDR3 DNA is TGTGCCATACAGGGAGAGGATCAGCCCCAGCATTTT.

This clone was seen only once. CDR3 region: CASSQDPGQPHQPQHF. In nucleotides, the CDR3 is TGCGCCAGCAGCCAAGACCCGGGACAGCCCCATCAGCCCCAGCATTTT. The chain carries TRBV4-1 and TRBJ1-5; 7 positions match TRBD1. Trimming cost V 0 bases and J 5 bases; bases outside gene matches: 7. CDR1 and CDR2 (germline): MGHRA, YSYEKL. The CDR3 runs to 16 residues.

In DNA, the CDR3 is TGTGCCAGCAGGCCGACTAGTTCAAATACGCAGTATTTT. Amino acids: CASRPTSSNTQYF. The V and J genes are TRBV12-3 or TRBV12-4 and TRBJ2-3; D is possibly TRBD2 (6 bases). CDR3 length: 13 amino acids. The V and J ends lost 6 bases and 7 bases respectively, with 14 bases between them.

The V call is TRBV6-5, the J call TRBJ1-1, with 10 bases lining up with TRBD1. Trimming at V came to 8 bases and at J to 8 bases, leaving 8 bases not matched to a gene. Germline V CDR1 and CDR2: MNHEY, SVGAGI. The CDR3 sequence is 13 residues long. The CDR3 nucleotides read TGTGCCAGCCGGGACAGGGGCGAGTCCGAAGCTTTCTTT. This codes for CASRDRGESEAFF.

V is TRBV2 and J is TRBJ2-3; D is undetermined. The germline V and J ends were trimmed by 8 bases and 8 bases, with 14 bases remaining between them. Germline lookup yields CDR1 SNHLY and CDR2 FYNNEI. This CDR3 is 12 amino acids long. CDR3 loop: CASGDLEVTQYF. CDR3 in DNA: TGTGCCAGCGGCGATCTAGAAGTTACGCAGTATTTT. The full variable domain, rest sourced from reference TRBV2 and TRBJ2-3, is EPEVTQTPSHQVTQMGQEVILRCVPISNHLYFYWYRQILGQKVEFLVSFYNNEISEKSEIFDDQFSVERPDGSNFTLKIRSTKLEDSAMYFCASGDLEVTQYFGPGTRLTVL.

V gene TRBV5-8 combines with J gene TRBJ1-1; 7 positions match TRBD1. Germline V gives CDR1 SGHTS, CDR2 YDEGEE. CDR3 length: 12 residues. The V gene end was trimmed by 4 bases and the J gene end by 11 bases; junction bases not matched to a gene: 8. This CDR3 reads CASSGDSGWAFF. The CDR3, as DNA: TGTGCCAGCAGCGGGGACAGCGGCTGGGCTTTCTTT.

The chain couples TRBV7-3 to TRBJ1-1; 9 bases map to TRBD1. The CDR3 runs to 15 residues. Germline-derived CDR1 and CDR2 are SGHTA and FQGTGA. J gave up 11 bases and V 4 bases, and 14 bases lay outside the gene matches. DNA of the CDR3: TGTGCCAGCAGCTCGGACAGGGGTGGACGCCTAGGCGCTTTCTTT. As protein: CASSSDRGGRLGAFF.

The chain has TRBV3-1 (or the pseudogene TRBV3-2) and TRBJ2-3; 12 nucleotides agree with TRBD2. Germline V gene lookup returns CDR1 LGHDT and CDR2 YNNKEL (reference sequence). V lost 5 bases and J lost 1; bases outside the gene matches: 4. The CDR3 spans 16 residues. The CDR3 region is CASSLRTSGGTDTQYF. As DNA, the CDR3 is TGTGCCAGCAGCTTACGGACTAGCGGGGGCACAGATACGCAGTATTTT.

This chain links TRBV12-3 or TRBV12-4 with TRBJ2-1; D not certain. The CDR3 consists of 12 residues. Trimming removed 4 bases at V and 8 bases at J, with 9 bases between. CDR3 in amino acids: CASSSTSHEQFF. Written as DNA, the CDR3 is TGTGCCAGCAGTTCGACCAGCCATGAGCAGTTCTTC.

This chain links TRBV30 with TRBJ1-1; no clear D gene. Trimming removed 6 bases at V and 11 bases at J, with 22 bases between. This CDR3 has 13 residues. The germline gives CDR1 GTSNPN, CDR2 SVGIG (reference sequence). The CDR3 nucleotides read TGTGCCTGTTTGAGTCTCAGGCAGAGAGGGGCTTTCTTT. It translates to CACLSLRQRGAFF.

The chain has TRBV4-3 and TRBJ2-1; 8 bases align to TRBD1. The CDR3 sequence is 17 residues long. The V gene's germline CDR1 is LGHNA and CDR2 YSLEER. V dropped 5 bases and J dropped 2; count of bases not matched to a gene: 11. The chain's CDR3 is CASSGRVRTGPYNEQFF. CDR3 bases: TGCGCCAGCAGCGGACGGGTAAGGACAGGGCCCTACAATGAGCAGTTCTTC.

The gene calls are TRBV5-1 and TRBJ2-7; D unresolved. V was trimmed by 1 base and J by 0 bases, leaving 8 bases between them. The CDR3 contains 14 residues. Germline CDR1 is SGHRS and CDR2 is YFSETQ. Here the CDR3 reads CASSLTLSSYEQYF. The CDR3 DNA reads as TGCGCCAGCAGCTTGACTCTATCCTCCTACGAGCAGTACTTC. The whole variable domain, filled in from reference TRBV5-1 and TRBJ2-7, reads KAGVTQTPRYLIKTRGQQVTLSCSPISGHRSVSWYQQTPGQGLQFLFEYFSETQRNKGNFPGRFSGRQFSNSRSEMNVSTLELGDSALYLCASSLTLSSYEQYFGPGTRLTVT.

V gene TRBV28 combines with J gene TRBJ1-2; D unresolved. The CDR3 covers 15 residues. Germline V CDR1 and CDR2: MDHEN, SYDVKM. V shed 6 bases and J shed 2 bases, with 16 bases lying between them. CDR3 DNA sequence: TGTGCCAGCAGGGGAGCTTCGACACCCAACTATGGCTACACCTTC. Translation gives CASRGASTPNYGYTF.

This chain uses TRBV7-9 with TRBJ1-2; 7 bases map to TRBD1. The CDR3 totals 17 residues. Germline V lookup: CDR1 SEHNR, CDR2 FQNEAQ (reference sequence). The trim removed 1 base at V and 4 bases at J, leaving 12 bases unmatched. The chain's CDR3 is CASSLVPRQGGGYGYTF. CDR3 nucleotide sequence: TGTGCCAGCAGCTTAGTCCCCAGACAGGGAGGCGGCTATGGCTACACCTTC.

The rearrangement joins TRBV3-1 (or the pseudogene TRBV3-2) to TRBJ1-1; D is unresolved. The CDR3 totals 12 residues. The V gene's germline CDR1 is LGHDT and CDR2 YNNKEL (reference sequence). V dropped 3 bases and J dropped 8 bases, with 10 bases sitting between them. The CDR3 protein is CASSQGNVEAFF. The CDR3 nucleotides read TGTGCCAGCAGCCAGGGCAATGTAGAAGCTTTCTTT.

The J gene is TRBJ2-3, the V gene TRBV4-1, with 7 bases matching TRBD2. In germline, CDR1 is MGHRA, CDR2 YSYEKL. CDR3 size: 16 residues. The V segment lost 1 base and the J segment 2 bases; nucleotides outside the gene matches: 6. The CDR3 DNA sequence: TGCGCCAGCAGCCAAGGGCCGGGGGGACTCACAGATACGCAGTATTTT. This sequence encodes CASSQGPGGLTDTQYF.

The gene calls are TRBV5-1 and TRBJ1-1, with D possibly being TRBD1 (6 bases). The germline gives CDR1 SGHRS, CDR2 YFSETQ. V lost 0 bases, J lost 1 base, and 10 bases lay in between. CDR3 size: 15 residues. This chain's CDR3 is CASSLVSGENTEAFF. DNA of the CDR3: TGCGCCAGCAGCTTGGTGTCAGGGGAGAACACTGAAGCTTTCTTT.

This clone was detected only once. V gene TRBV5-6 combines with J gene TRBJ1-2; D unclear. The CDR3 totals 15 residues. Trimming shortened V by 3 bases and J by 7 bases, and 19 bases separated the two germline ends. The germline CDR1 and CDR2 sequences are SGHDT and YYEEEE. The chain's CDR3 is CASSSRTRMAGGYTF. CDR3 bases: TGTGCCAGCAGCTCGAGAACACGGATGGCTGGTGGCTACACCTTC.

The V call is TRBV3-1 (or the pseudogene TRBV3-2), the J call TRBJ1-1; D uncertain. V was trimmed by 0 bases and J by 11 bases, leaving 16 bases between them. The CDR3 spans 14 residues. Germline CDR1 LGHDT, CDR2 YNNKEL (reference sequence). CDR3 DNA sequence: TGTGCCAGCAGCCAAGATCATCCAGGTATTACGGCTTTCTTT. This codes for CASSQDHPGITAFF.

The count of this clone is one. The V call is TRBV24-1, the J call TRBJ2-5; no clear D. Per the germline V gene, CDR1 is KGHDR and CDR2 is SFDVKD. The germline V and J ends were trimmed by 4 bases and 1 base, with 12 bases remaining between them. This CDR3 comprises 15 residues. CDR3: CATSDSGPRQETQYF. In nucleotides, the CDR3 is TGTGCCACCAGTGACTCAGGACCGCGCCAAGAGACCCAGTACTTC.